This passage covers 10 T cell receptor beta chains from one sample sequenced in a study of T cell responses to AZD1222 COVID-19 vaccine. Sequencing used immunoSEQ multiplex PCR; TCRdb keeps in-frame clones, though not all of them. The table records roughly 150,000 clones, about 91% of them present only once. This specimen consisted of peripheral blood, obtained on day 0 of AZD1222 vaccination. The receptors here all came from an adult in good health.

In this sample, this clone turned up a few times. CDR3 sequence (DNA): TGCGCCAGCAGCTCTAGCGGGGCAAATGTAAACGAGCAGTACTTC. Amino acid sequence: CASSSSGANVNEQYF. The V and J genes are TRBV5-1 and TRBJ2-7, with 9 bases matching TRBD2. The CDR3 has 15 residues. Trimming at V came to 3 bases and at J to 5 bases, leaving 9 bases not matched to a gene. In germline, CDR1 is SGHRS, CDR2 YFSETQ.

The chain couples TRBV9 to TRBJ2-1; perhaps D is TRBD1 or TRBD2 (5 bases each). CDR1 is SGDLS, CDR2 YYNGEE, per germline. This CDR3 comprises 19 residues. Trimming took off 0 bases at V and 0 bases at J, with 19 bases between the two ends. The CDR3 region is CASSVDPRTTGLSYNEQFF. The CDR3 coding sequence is TGTGCCAGCAGCGTAGATCCCCGTACTACGGGGCTCTCCTACAATGAGCAGTTCTTC.

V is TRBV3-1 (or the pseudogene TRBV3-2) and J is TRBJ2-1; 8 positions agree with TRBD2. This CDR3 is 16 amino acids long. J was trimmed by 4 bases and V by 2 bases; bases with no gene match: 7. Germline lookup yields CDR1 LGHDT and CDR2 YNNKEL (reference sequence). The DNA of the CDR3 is TGTGCCAGCAGCCAACTGAGCGGGAGCGGATACAATGAGCAGTTCTTC. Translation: CASSQLSGSGYNEQFF.

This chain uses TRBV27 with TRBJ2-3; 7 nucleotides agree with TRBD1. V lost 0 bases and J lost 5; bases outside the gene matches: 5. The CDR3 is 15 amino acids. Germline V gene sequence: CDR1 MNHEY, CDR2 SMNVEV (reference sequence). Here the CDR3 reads CASSLSGTDVDTQYF. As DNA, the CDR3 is TGTGCCAGCAGTTTATCCGGGACAGATGTAGATACGCAGTATTTT.

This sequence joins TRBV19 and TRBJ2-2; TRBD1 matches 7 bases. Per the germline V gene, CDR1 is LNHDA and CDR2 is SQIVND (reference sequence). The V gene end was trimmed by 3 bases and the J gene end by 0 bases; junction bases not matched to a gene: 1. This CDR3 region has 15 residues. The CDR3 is CASSMGTANTGELFF. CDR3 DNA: TGTGCCAGTAGTATGGGGACAGCGAACACCGGGGAGCTGTTTTTT.

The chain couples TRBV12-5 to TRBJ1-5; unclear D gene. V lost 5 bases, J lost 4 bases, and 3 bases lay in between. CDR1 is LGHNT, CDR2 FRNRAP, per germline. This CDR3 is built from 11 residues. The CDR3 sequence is CASGTNQPQHF. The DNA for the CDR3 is TGTGCTAGTGGTACAAATCAGCCCCAGCATTTT.

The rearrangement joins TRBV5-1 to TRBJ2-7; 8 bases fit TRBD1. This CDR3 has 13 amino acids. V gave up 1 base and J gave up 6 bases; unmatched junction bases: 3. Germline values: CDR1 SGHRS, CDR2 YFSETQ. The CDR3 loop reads CASSLLQGGEQYF. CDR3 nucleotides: TGCGCCAGCAGCTTGCTACAGGGGGGCGAGCAGTACTTC.

Here the CDR3 DNA reads TGTGCCTGGAGTGTCGGGAGCGGGAGGTCCTACGAGCAGTACTTC. Translation: CAWSVGSGRSYEQYF. J is TRBJ2-7 and V is TRBV30; 9 nucleotides match TRBD2. The germline V gene has CDR1 GTSNPN and CDR2 SVGIG (reference sequence). Trimming took 0 bases from V and 1 from J; bases not matched to a gene: 4. This CDR3 comprises 15 residues.

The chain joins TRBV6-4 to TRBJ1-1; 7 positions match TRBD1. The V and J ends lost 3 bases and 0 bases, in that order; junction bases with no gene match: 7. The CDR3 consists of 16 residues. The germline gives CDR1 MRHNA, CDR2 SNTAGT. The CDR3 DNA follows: TGTGCCAGCAGTGAGGCGCCAGGGGGTATGAACACTGAAGCTTTCTTT. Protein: CASSEAPGGMNTEAFF.

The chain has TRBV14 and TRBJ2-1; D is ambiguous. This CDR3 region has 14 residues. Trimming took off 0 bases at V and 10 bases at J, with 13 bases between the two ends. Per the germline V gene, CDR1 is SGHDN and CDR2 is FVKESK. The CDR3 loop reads CASSQDLFPQEQFF. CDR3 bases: TGTGCCAGCAGCCAAGATCTCTTTCCGCAAGAGCAGTTCTTC.